The 12 T cell receptor beta chains reported below all come from one sample, sequenced in a study of graft-versus-host responses after intestinal transplantation. Profiling relied on immunoSEQ multiplex PCR, and the TCRdb table lists in-frame clones only, not all of them. The sample records about 100,000 clones, 87% being singletons. These receptors have no known antigen. This material consisted of unstimulated CD4+ T cells sorted from spleen or lymph node cells, taken before transplant. The receptor source for this set is a human donor who was the organ donor for an intestinal transplant.

This clone was recorded once. This chain links TRBV7-3 with TRBJ2-1, with 9 bases aligning to TRBD1. Germline CDR1 SGHTA, CDR2 FQGTGA. V shed 4 bases and J 10 bases; nucleotides not matched to a gene: 11. The CDR3 loop spans 15 amino acids. CDR3 loop: CASSYSSGQGYEQFF. CDR3 bases: TGTGCCAGCAGCTACTCGTCCGGACAGGGGTACGAGCAGTTCTTC.

This clone showed up just a few times. The chain carries TRBV19 and TRBJ1-3, with D hard to call. CDR1 is LNHDA and CDR2 is SQIVND in the germline V gene (reference sequence). CDR3 length equals 14 residues. The ends were cut back, 10 bases at V and 0 bases at J, with 13 bases in the middle. The CDR3: CATSTARSGNTIYF. CDR3 nucleotides: TGTGCCACCTCCACTGCGCGCTCTGGAAACACCATATATTTT.

The J gene is TRBJ2-2, the V gene TRBV6-1; D not resolved. V lost 7 bases and J lost 0, with 9 bases in between. The length of the CDR3 is 14 residues. From germline, CDR1 is MNHNS and CDR2 SASEGT. The CDR3 DNA is TGTGCCAGCAAGGCACAAGCGAACACCGGGGAGCTGTTTTTT. Translating it yields CASKAQANTGELFF.

The chain recombines TRBV9 with TRBJ1-4; D is perhaps TRBD1 (5 bases). CDR1 is SGDLS, CDR2 YYNGEE, per germline. The CDR3 totals 14 residues. V lost 3 bases and J 4 bases, leaving 10 bases between the germline ends. CDR3 sequence reads: CASSGGTLNEKLFF. CDR3 DNA: TGTGCCAGCAGCGGCGGGACCCTTAATGAAAAACTGTTTTTT.

The chain recombines TRBV7-9 with TRBJ1-2, with 7 positions matching TRBD1. The CDR3 runs to 15 residues. The germline gives CDR1 SEHNR, CDR2 FQNEAQ (reference sequence). The V and J ends lost 5 bases and 0 bases, in that order; junction bases with no gene match: 6. CDR3 sequence reads: CASSRQGSANYGYTF. DNA for the CDR3: TGTGCCAGCAGCAGACAGGGTAGTGCTAACTATGGCTACACCTTC.

V and J are TRBV7-6 and TRBJ2-7; TRBD1 agrees at 7 bases. With V trimmed by 3 bases and J by 3 bases, 2 bases remained unmatched. This CDR3 spans 13 amino acids. Germline lookup yields CDR1 SGHVS and CDR2 FNYEAQ. CDR3 residues: CASSFYRGYEQYF. The CDR3 DNA reads TGTGCCAGCAGCTTCTACAGGGGCTACGAGCAGTACTTC. The full variable domain, its missing parts supplied by reference TRBV7-6 and TRBJ2-7, is GAGVSQSPRYKVTKRGQDVALRCDPISGHVSLYWYRQALGQGPEFLTYFNYEAQQDKSGLPNDRFSAERPEGSISTLTIQRTEQRDSAMYRCASSFYRGYEQYFGPGTRLTVT.

This clone was seen only once. V usage is TRBV6-5 and J usage is TRBJ2-7; D remains unclear. Deletions cut 4 bases from V and 4 bases from J, with 11 bases between. The CDR3 loop spans 13 amino acids. In germline, CDR1 is MNHEY, CDR2 SVGAGI. Written as DNA, the CDR3 is TGTGCCAGCAGTTCCTCGATGGTGTACGAGCAGTACTTC. Encoded protein: CASSSSMVYEQYF.

A single count supports this clone. J is TRBJ1-1 and V is TRBV2; D uncertain. This CDR3 spans 14 amino acids. CDR1 and CDR2 from the germline V gene are SNHLY and FYNNEI. Trimming took off 3 bases at V and 7 bases at J, with 15 bases between the two ends. This CDR3 is CASSEGSHGGEAFF. Here the CDR3 DNA reads TGTGCCAGCAGTGAGGGCAGCCATGGCGGTGAAGCTTTCTTT.

This chain links TRBV7-9 with TRBJ2-3; a possible D gene is TRBD2 (5 bases). Trimming took off 6 bases at V and 5 bases at J, with 15 bases between the two ends. Germline assignment: CDR1 SEHNR and CDR2 FQNEAQ (reference sequence). This CDR3 is 14 amino acids long. CDR3 in amino acids: CASSLQGSGDTQYF. CDR3 nucleotides: TGTGCCAGCAGTCTACAAGGGAGTGGAGATACGCAGTATTTT.

The V call is TRBV19, the J call TRBJ1-1; no reliable D call. CDR1 and CDR2 (germline): LNHDA, SQIVND (reference sequence). The CDR3 is 14 residues long. V was trimmed by 5 bases and J by 0 bases, leaving 10 bases between them. For the CDR3, the DNA is TGTGCCAGTAGTCCCACGAACATGAACACTGAAGCTTTCTTT. This sequence encodes CASSPTNMNTEAFF.

This clone was counted a single time. The V and J genes are TRBV5-1 and TRBJ2-3; 7 bases line up with TRBD2. CDR3 length equals 13 residues. Germline trimming cut 4 bases from V and 2 bases from J; bases unmatched to any gene: 1. Germline CDR1 reads SGHRS; CDR2 reads YFSETQ. The CDR3 loop reads CASSRDYTDTQYF. CDR3 in DNA: TGCGCCAGCAGCCGGGACTACACAGATACGCAGTATTTT.

The V and J genes are TRBV28 and TRBJ1-1; weak D call: TRBD1 (6 bases). There are 14 residues in the CDR3. Germline V gene sequence: CDR1 MDHEN, CDR2 SYDVKM. The V gene lost 6 bases and the J gene lost 10 bases, with 21 bases spanning the gap. The CDR3: CASSRGPGGSGAFF. CDR3 DNA sequence: TGTGCCAGCAGCCGCGGGCCCGGGGGCTCTGGAGCTTTCTTT.